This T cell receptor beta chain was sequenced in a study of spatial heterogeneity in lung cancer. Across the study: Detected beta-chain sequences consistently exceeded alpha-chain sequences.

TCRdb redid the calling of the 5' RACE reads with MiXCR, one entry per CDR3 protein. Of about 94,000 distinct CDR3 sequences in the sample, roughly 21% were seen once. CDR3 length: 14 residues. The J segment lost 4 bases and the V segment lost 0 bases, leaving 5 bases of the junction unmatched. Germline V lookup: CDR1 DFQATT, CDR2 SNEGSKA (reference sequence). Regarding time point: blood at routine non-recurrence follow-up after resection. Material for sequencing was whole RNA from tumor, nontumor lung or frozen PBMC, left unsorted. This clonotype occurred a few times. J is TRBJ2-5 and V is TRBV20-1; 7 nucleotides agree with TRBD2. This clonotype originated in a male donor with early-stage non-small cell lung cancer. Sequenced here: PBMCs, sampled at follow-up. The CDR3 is CSARDGGIGETQYF. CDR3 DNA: TGCAGTGCTAGAGACGGGGGGATCGGAGAGACCCAGTACTTC.